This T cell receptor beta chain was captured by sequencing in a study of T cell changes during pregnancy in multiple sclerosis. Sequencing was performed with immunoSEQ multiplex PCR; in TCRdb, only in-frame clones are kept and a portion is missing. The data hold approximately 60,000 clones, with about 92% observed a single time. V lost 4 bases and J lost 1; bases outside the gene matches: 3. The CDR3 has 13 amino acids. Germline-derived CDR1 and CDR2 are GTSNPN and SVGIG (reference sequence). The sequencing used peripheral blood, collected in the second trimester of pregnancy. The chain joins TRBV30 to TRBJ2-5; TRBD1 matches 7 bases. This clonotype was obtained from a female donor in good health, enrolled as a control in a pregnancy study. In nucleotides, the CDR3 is TGTGCCTGGATGAGGGACAGCCAAGAGACCCAGTACTTC. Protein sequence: CAWMRDSQETQYF.